The source of this T cell receptor (beta chain) is a study of T-cell reconstitution after alpha-beta-depleted transplantation in children. Overall study results and limits: Several hundred expanded graft clones reportedly gave rise to the alpha-beta T cells present about two months after transplant.

This clonotype was seen many times. Its matching antigen is unknown. The CDR3 consists of 13 residues. CDR1 and CDR2 from the germline V gene are MNHEY and SVGAGI. The germline V and J ends were trimmed by 2 bases and 4 bases, with 8 bases remaining between them. Researchers prepared the TCRbeta library using unique molecular identifiers, the study reports. TCRdb fed the PCR reads into MiXCR, producing one record per CDR3 protein. The sample yields around 210,000 distinct CDR3 sequences, approximately 6.9% seen once. This TCR was recovered from a boy aged 2 to 10 with acute lymphoblastic leukemia, due to receive a stem cell transplant. The chain is built from TRBV6-5 and TRBJ1-2; possible D gene TRBD1, 5 bases. This specimen consisted of PBMCs, obtained before TCRalphabeta/CD19-depleted stem cell transplant. The CDR3 loop reads CASSYAGVYGYTF. In nucleotides, the CDR3 is TGTGCCAGCAGTTACGCGGGGGTCTATGGCTACACCTTC.